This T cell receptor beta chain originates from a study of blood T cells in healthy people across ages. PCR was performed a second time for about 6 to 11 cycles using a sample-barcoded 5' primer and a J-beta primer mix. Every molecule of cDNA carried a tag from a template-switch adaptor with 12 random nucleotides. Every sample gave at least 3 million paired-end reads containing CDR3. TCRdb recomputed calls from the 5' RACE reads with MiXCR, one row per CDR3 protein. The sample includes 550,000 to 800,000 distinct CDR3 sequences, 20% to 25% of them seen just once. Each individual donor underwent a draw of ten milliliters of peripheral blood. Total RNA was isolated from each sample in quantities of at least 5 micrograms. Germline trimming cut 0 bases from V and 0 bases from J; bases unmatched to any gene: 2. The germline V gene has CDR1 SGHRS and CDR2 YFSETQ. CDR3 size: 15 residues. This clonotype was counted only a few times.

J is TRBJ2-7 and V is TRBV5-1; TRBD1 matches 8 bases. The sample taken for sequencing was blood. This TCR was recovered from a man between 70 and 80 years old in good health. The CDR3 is CASSLGQGISYEQYF. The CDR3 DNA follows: TGCGCCAGCAGCTTGGGACAGGGGATCTCCTACGAGCAGTACTTC. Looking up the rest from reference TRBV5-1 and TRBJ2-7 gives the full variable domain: KAGVTQTPRYLIKTRGQQVTLSCSPISGHRSVSWYQQTPGQGLQFLFEYFSETQRNKGNFPGRFSGRQFSNSRSEMNVSTLELGDSALYLCASSLGQGISYEQYFGPGTRLTVT.